A single sample gave rise to the 21 T cell receptor beta chains below, sequenced in a study of T cell repertoires in cytomegalovirus infection. Each CDR3 protein is one row after TCRdb ran MiXCR on the reads. In the table there are fewer than 250,000 distinct CDR3 sequences, 12% of which are singletons. Sequenced sample: PBMCs. These receptors were taken from a human donor in good health (CMV status not recorded). Some clones in this sample may be carry-over from other donors' samples.

This clonotype came up many times. The chain employs TRBV7-2 and TRBJ1-3, with TRBD1 identical over 8 bases. The germline CDR1 and CDR2 sequences are SGHTA and FQGNSA. V lost 5 bases and J lost 4; bases outside the gene matches: 7. The CDR3 is made up of 15 amino acids. CDR3 in amino acids: CASSTWTGSGNTIYF. The CDR3 bases are TGTGCCAGCAGCACTTGGACAGGGTCAGGAAACACCATATATTTT.

V usage is TRBV29-1 and J usage is TRBJ2-1; 7 positions agree with TRBD2. CDR1 and CDR2 from the germline V gene are SQVTM and ANQGSEA. Trimming removed 6 bases from V and 8 bases from J; junction bases left unmatched: 10. This CDR3 region has 13 residues. The CDR3 coding sequence is TGCAGCGTGGGCAGCGGGGTTATTGATGAGCAGTTCTTC. Protein product: CSVGSGVIDEQFF.

The CDR3 loop is CSGLQGARTEAFF. DNA of the CDR3: TGCAGCGGTTTACAGGGAGCGCGTACTGAAGCTTTCTTT. The chain has TRBV29-1 and TRBJ1-1, with a tentative D call TRBD1 (6 bases). Looked up from germline, CDR1 is SQVTM and CDR2 is ANQGSEA. This CDR3 is 13 amino acids long. V dropped 7 bases and J dropped 5 bases, with 17 bases sitting between them.

This clonotype was counted at least ten times. This chain joins TRBV7-6 and TRBJ2-5; D assignment may be TRBD1 or TRBD2 (5 bases each). CDR1 and CDR2 (germline): SGHVS, FNYEAQ. This CDR3 has 14 residues. Between the trimmed V and J ends, which lost 7 bases and 5 bases, there was a span of 17 bases. The CDR3 loop reads CASNTGTAWETQYF. The CDR3 DNA reads as TGTGCCAGCAACACCGGGACCGCCTGGGAGACCCAGTACTTC.

The sample holds many counts of this clonotype. The genes are TRBV6-1 and TRBJ1-3; D unclear. Germline CDR1 MNHNS, CDR2 SASEGT. Trimming took off 5 bases at V and 0 bases at J, with 5 bases between the two ends. CDR3 size: 13 residues. CDR3 in amino acids: CASSRNSGNTIYF. CDR3 bases: TGTGCCAGCAGTCGGAACTCTGGAAACACCATATATTTT.

This clonotype has ten or more counts. The chain links TRBV6-1 to TRBJ2-5; 8 nucleotides line up with TRBD2. The CDR3 sequence is 14 residues long. V gave up 6 bases and J gave up 3 bases; unmatched junction bases: 6. In germline, CDR1 is MNHNS, CDR2 SASEGT. CDR3 protein: CASRPGGPEETQYF. CDR3 nucleotide sequence: TGTGCCAGCAGACCGGGGGGGCCGGAAGAGACCCAGTACTTC.

This clonotype appeared a few times. This rearrangement joins TRBV19 to TRBJ2-7, with D perhaps matching TRBD1 (5 bases). Looked up from germline, CDR1 is LNHDA and CDR2 is SQIVND (reference sequence). The V end was cut by 3 bases, the J end by 1 base, with 10 bases between. CDR3 length: 14 residues. The CDR3 here is CASSIPTVSYEQYF. As DNA, the CDR3 is TGTGCCAGTAGTATCCCGACAGTTTCCTACGAGCAGTACTTC.

This clonotype was detected ten times or more. The chain employs TRBV12-3 or TRBV12-4 and TRBJ1-3; unclear D gene. The CDR3 covers 11 residues. The V end lost 6 bases, the J end lost 13 bases, and 13 bases lay between the germline ends. This CDR3 reads CASRTIEKIYF. The CDR3 DNA reads TGTGCCAGCAGAACGATAGAGAAAATATATTTT.

The chain has TRBV29-1 and TRBJ2-3; TRBD2 matches 7 bases. The junction had 9 bases not matched to a gene; V was cut back by 5 bases and J by 1 base. Germline CDR1 SQVTM, CDR2 ANQGSEA. The CDR3 runs to 15 residues. CDR3 sequence (DNA): TGCAGCGTTTCCCAGGCGGGGGTGGGCACAGATACGCAGTATTTT. It specifies CSVSQAGVGTDTQYF.

This clonotype was seen ten or more times. J is TRBJ2-1 and V is TRBV7-3; D possibly corresponds to TRBD2 (6 bases). The V and J ends lost 4 bases and 6 bases respectively, with 13 bases between them. The CDR3 loop spans 14 amino acids. Germline V lookup: CDR1 SGHTA, CDR2 FQGTGA. CDR3 nucleotide sequence: TGTGCCAGCAGCTCGCGCCCGACTAGCAATGAGCAGTTCTTC. This sequence encodes CASSSRPTSNEQFF.

This clonotype was seen many times. The rearrangement uses TRBV7-2 and TRBJ1-1; D is possibly TRBD1 (5 bases). The CDR3 runs to 15 residues. In germline, CDR1 is SGHTA, CDR2 FQGNSA. The germline V and J ends were trimmed by 0 bases and 0 bases, with 8 bases remaining between them. CDR3: CASSLAGVMNTEAFF. CDR3 DNA: TGTGCCAGCAGCTTAGCAGGGGTGATGAACACTGAAGCTTTCTTT.

This clonotype turned up a few times. The rearrangement links TRBV4-3 to TRBJ1-6; no definite D call. Trimming took off 3 bases at V and 4 bases at J, with 10 bases between the two ends. This CDR3 region has 15 residues. In germline, CDR1 is LGHNA, CDR2 YSLEER. Here the CDR3 reads CASSQKGQYNSPLHF. The CDR3 region has the DNA TGCGCCAGCAGCCAGAAGGGCCAGTATAATTCACCCCTCCACTTT.

The rearrangement uses TRBV2 and TRBJ2-1; weak D call: TRBD1 (5 bases). V lost 6 bases, J lost 5 bases, and 8 bases lay in between. The CDR3 spans 12 residues. Germline V gene lookup returns CDR1 SNHLY and CDR2 FYNNEI. As DNA, the CDR3 is TGTGCCAGCAGCTTGACAGACAATGAGCAGTTCTTC. It specifies CASSLTDNEQFF.

The CDR3: CASSFRTGDEQYF. The CDR3 DNA is TGTGCCAGCAGCTTTAGGACAGGAGACGAGCAGTACTTC. The genes are TRBV5-4 and TRBJ2-7; 7 bases line up with TRBD1. Germline V gene sequence: CDR1 SGHNT, CDR2 YYREEE (reference sequence). Trimming cost V 2 bases and J 5 bases; bases outside gene matches: 4. This CDR3 is built from 13 residues.

To note about this clonotype: This may arise from a read error, as a much more abundant clone is one base away. The chain links TRBV7-6 to TRBJ2-1, with TRBD2 as a possible D gene (7 bases). Germline V gene data show CDR1 as SGHVS and CDR2 as FNYEAQ. This CDR3 comprises 13 residues. CDR3 nucleotides: TGTGCCAGCCGCGGGGGCCTCTACAATGAGCAGGTCTTC. Encoded protein: CASRGGLYNEQVF.

This clonotype occurred many times. The chain employs TRBV6-2 or TRBV6-3 and TRBJ2-3, with D maybe TRBD2 (6 bases). Deletions cut 8 bases from V and 8 bases from J, with 17 bases between. The length of the CDR3 is 13 residues. The germline V gene has CDR1 MNHEY and CDR2 SVGEGT. The CDR3: CASGTGAGGTQYF. The CDR3 bases are TGTGCCAGCGGAACCGGGGCCGGGGGTACGCAGTATTTT.

This clonotype was seen a few times. The rearrangement links TRBV5-4 to TRBJ2-7; D is unclear. Germline V gives CDR1 SGHNT, CDR2 YYREEE (reference sequence). V gave up 4 bases and J gave up 2 bases, with 19 bases separating them. The CDR3 loop spans 16 amino acids. CDR3: CASSPDDLGRAYEQYF. The CDR3 region has the DNA TGTGCCAGCAGCCCAGACGATCTGGGTAGGGCCTACGAGCAGTACTTC.

This clonotype was found a few times. J is TRBJ1-1 and V is TRBV6-2 or TRBV6-3; TRBD1 is a possible D gene (6 bases). The CDR3 contains 12 residues. The V gene lost 7 bases and the J gene lost 5 bases, with 11 bases spanning the gap. Germline values: CDR1 MNHEY, CDR2 SVGEGT. The DNA of the CDR3 is TGTGCCAGCACCAGAAGGGGGACTGAAGCTTTCTTT. Translated, it gives CASTRRGTEAFF.

This clonotype has a single count. The V gene is TRBV24-1, the J gene TRBJ2-7; maybe TRBD1 (6 bases). Germline V lookup: CDR1 KGHDR, CDR2 SFDVKD. The CDR3 is made up of 15 amino acids. V was pared by 3 bases and J by 3 bases, with 14 bases between. CDR3 nucleotide sequence: TGTGCCACCAGTGATCCGGGACACTCCCTCTACGAGCAGTACTTC. Translation gives CATSDPGHSLYEQYF.

This clonotype was seen once. This rearrangement joins TRBV20-1 to TRBJ2-7; no definite D call. The V end was cut by 5 bases, the J end by 5 bases, with 13 bases between. CDR1 is DFQATT, CDR2 SNEGSKA, per germline (reference sequence). This CDR3 is built from 12 residues. CDR3 nucleotides: TGCAGTGCTCCGGACCGGTTCAACGAGCAGTACTTC. Translating it yields CSAPDRFNEQYF.

This clonotype was counted only a few times. The chain carries TRBV10-3 and TRBJ1-2; 8 positions agree with TRBD1. After removal of 7 bases from V and 8 bases from J, the junction contained 9 bases not matched to a gene. From germline, CDR1 is ENHRY and CDR2 SYGVKD. The CDR3 is 13 amino acids. CDR3 in amino acids: CAITPGQGGGYTF. As DNA, the CDR3 is TGTGCCATCACCCCCGGACAGGGTGGCGGCTACACCTTC.